This entry describes one T cell receptor beta chain. The CDR3 sequence is 14 residues long. The germline V gene encodes CDR1 SEHNR and CDR2 FQNEAQ (reference sequence). J lost 7 bases, V lost 3 bases, and 6 bases had no gene match. This specimen belongs to a study of blood T cell repertoires in COVID-19. The overall study: Nucleic acid was either cDNA or gDNA, and it came from T cells, B-cell-depleted T cells, or PBMCs.

How the authors handled the data: Using reference gene primer amplification, nucleated cell counts were estimated. Produced via immunoSEQ multiplex PCR; TCRdb's table is partial and in-frame only. Clonal size and the V and J genes are those of that table, whereas D and trimming came from the DNA. Found here are under 250,000 clones, around 81% of them singletons; the top ten hold 3% to 3.5%. The V call is TRBV7-9, the J call TRBJ1-2; 9 positions match TRBD1. Sequencing was carried out using peripheral blood. The receptor was isolated from a woman under 40 who had recovered from COVID-19. Here the CDR3 reads CASSFPGQGSGYTF. CDR3 DNA: TGTGCCAGCAGCTTTCCGGGACAGGGCTCTGGCTACACCTTC.